This T cell receptor beta chain originates from a study of cytotoxic CD8 clonotypes in ibrutinib-treated CLL. About the research overall: The study recorded mean values of approximately 260,000 productive templates and under 100,000 productive rearrangements per sample.

The assay was immunoSEQ multiplex PCR, and TCRdb's table has in-frame clones only and misses some. Here the sample spans approximately 57,000 clones, approximately 60% being singletons. This clone was found a few times. The CDR3 contains 18 residues. CDR1 is LGHNA and CDR2 is YNFKEQ in the germline V gene. Trimming removed 0 bases from V and 4 bases from J; junction bases left unmatched: 10. The sequence was obtained from a human donor with chronic lymphocytic leukemia. The rearrangement uses TRBV4-2 and TRBJ1-5; 9 nucleotides match TRBD1. The sequenced sample was PBMCs, obtained after 24 months of ibrutinib treatment. The CDR3 spells CASSQDRGQGTVNQPQHF. The CDR3 bases are TGTGCCAGCAGCCAAGATAGGGGACAGGGAACGGTAAATCAGCCCCAGCATTTT.